The 32 T cell receptor beta chains in this list originate from one sample, sequenced in a study of cytomegalovirus exposure and HLA in healthy donors. PCR was performed using 60 Vbeta and 13 Jbeta primers. Assay: immunoSEQ multiplex PCR; the TCRdb copy retains only in-frame clones and omits some. Its listing shows roughly 40,000 clones. The material sequenced was PBMCs. Source of these receptors: a man aged 25 to 45 in good health and CMV-seronegative.

This chain joins TRBV4-3 and TRBJ2-3; 9 bases map to TRBD2. V was pared by 3 bases and J by 0 bases, with 1 base of the junction left unmatched. Germline values: CDR1 LGHNA, CDR2 YSLEER. The CDR3 is made up of 15 amino acids. DNA for the CDR3: TGCGCCAGCAGCCAGACTAGCGGTAGCACAGATACGCAGTATTTT. Protein: CASSQTSGSTDTQYF.

The V gene is TRBV18, the J gene TRBJ2-5; TRBD1 matches 10 bases. The DNA end favors TRBJ2-7, so the J call may be wrong. The CDR3 totals 13 residues. Germline CDR1 reads KGHSH; CDR2 reads LQKENI. This chain's CDR3 is CASSPGQGDEQYF. The CDR3 region has the DNA TGTGCCAGCTCACCAGGACAGGGGGACGAGCAGTACTTC.

This rearrangement joins TRBV30 to TRBJ1-5; no clear D. The ends were cut back, 4 bases at V and 2 bases at J, with 12 bases in the middle. The germline V gene has CDR1 GTSNPN and CDR2 SVGIG (reference sequence). This CDR3 is 14 amino acids long. The CDR3 is CAWNYGGGNQPQHF. CDR3 nucleotide sequence: TGTGCCTGGAACTATGGCGGAGGCAATCAGCCCCAGCATTTT.

The CDR3 protein is CASSWGTGYGYTF. The CDR3 DNA sequence: TGCGCCAGCAGCTGGGGGACAGGGTATGGCTACACCTTC. V usage is TRBV5-1 and J usage is TRBJ1-2; TRBD1 matches 9 bases. The CDR3 has 13 residues. V gave up 3 bases and J gave up 5 bases; unmatched junction bases: 2. The germline V gene has CDR1 SGHRS and CDR2 YFSETQ.

This chain connects TRBV5-4 to TRBJ1-2, with TRBD1 matching over 9 bases. CDR1 SGHNT and CDR2 YYREEE come from the germline V gene (reference sequence). The CDR3 totals 14 residues. J lost 8 bases, V lost 3 bases, and 8 bases had no gene match. The DNA of the CDR3 is TGTGCCAGCAGCTCGGAAAGGACAGGGGACGGCTACACCTTC. It encodes CASSSERTGDGYTF.

This sequence joins TRBV6-5 and TRBJ1-2; TRBD1 agrees at 11 bases. Germline V gene lookup returns CDR1 MNHEY and CDR2 SVGAGI. The CDR3 covers 15 residues. The V segment lost 4 bases and the J segment 7 bases; nucleotides outside the gene matches: 8. CDR3 bases: TGTGCCAGCAGTTTTTGGGACAGGGGGTTAGCTGGCTACACCTTC. It specifies CASSFWDRGLAGYTF.

The J gene is TRBJ2-7, the V gene TRBV30; 11 nucleotides match TRBD1. The germline V gene encodes CDR1 GTSNPN and CDR2 SVGIG (reference sequence). This CDR3 spans 15 amino acids. V shed 3 bases and J 2 bases; nucleotides not matched to a gene: 6. CDR3 in amino acids: CAWSGQGALAYEQYF. DNA for the CDR3: TGTGCCTGGAGCGGACAGGGGGCTCTAGCCTACGAGCAGTACTTC. Full variable domain (remainder filled in from reference TRBV30 and TRBJ2-7): SQTIHQWPATLVQPVGSPLSLECTVEGTSNPNLYWYRQAAGRGLQLLFYSVGIGQISSEVPQNLSASRPQDRQFILSSKKLLLSDSGFYLCAWSGQGALAYEQYFGPGTRLTVT.

The chain couples TRBV6-6 to TRBJ2-7; tentatively, D is TRBD1 (6 bases). CDR3 size: 15 residues. V lost 2 bases to trimming and J lost 4 bases, with 15 bases between them. Germline V lookup: CDR1 MNHNY, CDR2 SVGAGI (reference sequence). DNA for the CDR3: TGTGCCAGCAGTTACCGGCAGGGGAGCGCTTACGAGCAGTACTTC. As protein: CASSYRQGSAYEQYF.

V usage is TRBV27 and J usage is TRBJ2-5, with D possibly matching TRBD1 (6 bases). Germline CDR1 reads MNHEY; CDR2 reads SMNVEV (reference sequence). CDR3 size: 15 residues. V lost 5 bases and J lost 4, with 17 bases in between. CDR3 loop: CASSAGQWARETQYF. The CDR3 DNA is TGTGCCAGCAGTGCAGGACAGTGGGCTCGAGAGACCCAGTACTTC.

The chain combines TRBV7-8 with TRBJ2-1, with D possibly matching TRBD1 (5 bases). CDR3 length: 13 residues. V was cut by 5 bases and J by 4 bases, with 9 bases left in between. In germline, CDR1 is SGHVS, CDR2 FQNEAQ. CDR3 DNA sequence: TGTGCCAGCAGCCAGGGCAGGTACAATGAGCAGTTCTTC. It translates to CASSQGRYNEQFF.

The chain couples TRBV2 to TRBJ2-1; 13 nucleotides align to TRBD2. The CDR3 sequence is 15 residues long. The junction had 4 bases not matched to a gene; V was cut back by 7 bases and J by 4 bases. CDR1 and CDR2 (germline): SNHLY, FYNNEI. The CDR3 spells CASKLLAGGYNEQFF. DNA of the CDR3: TGTGCCAGCAAATTACTAGCGGGAGGGTACAATGAGCAGTTCTTC.

Comments on this clone: A read error may account for a junction end that differs from germline. V usage is TRBV27 and J usage is TRBJ2-7; 8 bases align to TRBD1. Germline lookup yields CDR1 MNHEY and CDR2 SMNVEV (reference sequence). The CDR3 totals 13 residues. The DNA for the CDR3 is TGTGCCAGCAGTTTGTTCCGCCACCCGACAGGGGTCTTC. Translating it yields CASSLFRHPTGVF.

The DNA for the CDR3 is TGTGCCTGGAGTGTACGGGAGCGGGGCTACACCTTC. It is translated as CAWSVRERGYTF. This chain joins TRBV30 and TRBJ1-2, with D hard to call. The V gene's germline CDR1 is GTSNPN and CDR2 SVGIG (reference sequence). V lost 0 bases and J lost 8, with 10 bases in between. CDR3 length equals 12 residues. The full variable domain, in which reference TRBV30 and TRBJ1-2 provide the parts outside the CDR3, is SQTIHQWPATLVQPVGSPLSLECTVEGTSNPNLYWYRQAAGRGLQLLFYSVGIGQISSEVPQNLSASRPQDRQFILSSKKLLLSDSGFYLCAWSVRERGYTFGSGTRLTVV.

The chain is built from TRBV25-1 and TRBJ1-1, with 8 bases identical to TRBD1. The ends lost 6 bases at V and 5 bases at J; junction bases unmatched: 5. Germline CDR1 and CDR2: MGHDK and SYGVNS. The CDR3 spans 13 residues. CDR3 DNA: TGTGCCAGCAGCTGGACAGGGACGACTGAAGCTTTCTTT. It translates to CASSWTGTTEAFF.

The chain recombines TRBV30 with TRBJ2-7; 9 bases fit TRBD1. CDR3 length equals 14 residues. Trimming cost V 4 bases and J 3 bases; bases outside gene matches: 7. Germline CDR1 GTSNPN, CDR2 SVGIG (reference sequence). The CDR3 spells CAWKRDRARYEQYF. The CDR3 DNA is TGTGCCTGGAAAAGGGACAGGGCACGCTACGAGCAGTACTTC.

This chain uses TRBV7-9 with TRBJ2-1; 14 bases match TRBD2. Germline CDR1 is SEHNR and CDR2 is FQNEAQ (reference sequence). The length of the CDR3 is 15 residues. The ends lost 4 bases at V and 7 bases at J; junction bases unmatched: 3. CDR3 in amino acids: CASSSGLAGANEQFF. CDR3 DNA sequence: TGTGCCAGCAGCTCGGGACTAGCGGGAGCTAATGAGCAGTTCTTC.

As DNA, the CDR3 is TGTGCCAGCAGCTTACCACTAGCGGGAGGATTTGGAGATACGCAGTATTTT. This gives the protein CASSLPLAGGFGDTQYF. The V call is TRBV5-4, the J call TRBJ2-3, with 12 bases matching TRBD2. The V gene's germline CDR1 is SGHNT and CDR2 YYREEE (reference sequence). The CDR3 sequence is 17 residues long. V gave up 2 bases and J gave up 5 bases; unmatched junction bases: 9. The whole variable domain, remainder taken from reference TRBV5-4 and TRBJ2-3, is ETGVTQSPTHLIKTRGQQVTLRCSSQSGHNTVSWYQQALGQGPQFIFQYYREEENGRGNFPPRFSGLQFPNYSSELNVNALELDDSALYLCASSLPLAGGFGDTQYFGPGTRLTVL.

V usage is TRBV4-1 and J usage is TRBJ1-2; a weak D match, TRBD1 (6 bases). Looked up from germline, CDR1 is MGHRA and CDR2 is YSYEKL. This CDR3 spans 14 amino acids. V was shortened by 3 bases and J by 5 bases, with 13 bases between the two germline ends. In DNA, the CDR3 is TGCGCCAGCAGCCAGGGCGGACAGAGGTATGGCTACACCTTC. Translated, it gives CASSQGGQRYGYTF.

CDR3 amino acids: CASSISSSYNEQFF. The CDR3 nucleotides are TGTGCCAGTAGTATAAGTAGCTCCTACAATGAGCAGTTCTTC. V and J are TRBV19 and TRBJ2-1; no firm D call. Per germline, CDR1 LNHDA and CDR2 SQIVND (reference sequence). The V and J ends lost 2 bases and 0 bases respectively, with 5 bases between them. The CDR3 spans 14 residues.

V is TRBV11-2 and J is TRBJ2-7, with 9 bases matching TRBD1. Per germline, CDR1 SGHAT and CDR2 FQNNGV. The length of the CDR3 is 14 residues. Trimming cost V 1 base and J 3 bases; bases outside gene matches: 1. The CDR3, as DNA: TGTGCCAGCAGCTTAGCGGACAGGGGCTACGAGCAGTACTTC. It specifies CASSLADRGYEQYF.

This sequence joins TRBV4-3 and TRBJ2-7; TRBD1 might be the D (5 bases). CDR3 size: 14 residues. V was pared by 1 base and J by 3 bases, with 10 bases between. Germline values: CDR1 LGHNA, CDR2 YSLEER. The CDR3 DNA reads as TGCGCCAGCAGCCAAGCAGGGATGGGCTACGAGCAGTACTTC. Protein sequence: CASSQAGMGYEQYF.

This chain connects TRBV30 to TRBJ2-1; 9 bases map to TRBD2. There are 13 residues in the CDR3. V was clipped by 1 base and J by 7 bases; unmatched bases: 2. The V gene's germline CDR1 is GTSNPN and CDR2 SVGIG (reference sequence). The CDR3 region is CAWSGLAGNEQFF. The CDR3 DNA sequence: TGTGCCTGGAGTGGTCTAGCGGGGAATGAGCAGTTCTTC.

The rearrangement links TRBV5-6 to TRBJ2-6, with TRBD1 matching over 9 bases. Germline V gene sequence: CDR1 SGHDT, CDR2 YYEEEE. The V segment lost 4 bases and the J segment 4 bases; nucleotides outside the gene matches: 6. The CDR3 is made up of 16 amino acids. As DNA, the CDR3 is TGTGCCAGCAGCGTGAACAGGGGGCTAGGGGCCAACGTCCTGACTTTC. As protein: CASSVNRGLGANVLTF.

The CDR3 region is CASSGGSSGRLDYEQYF. CDR3 nucleotide sequence: TGTGCCAGTAGTGGAGGTTCAAGCGGGAGACTTGACTACGAGCAGTACTTC. The chain links TRBV19 to TRBJ2-7; 8 bases fit TRBD2. Trimming removed 5 bases from V and 3 bases from J; junction bases left unmatched: 15. CDR1 is LNHDA and CDR2 is SQIVND in the germline V gene (reference sequence). The CDR3 is made up of 17 amino acids.

CDR3 nucleotide sequence: TGTGCCAGCAGCCTCGAGGGGGACCAGCCCCAGCATTTT. Residues: CASSLEGDQPQHF. This chain links TRBV11-2 with TRBJ1-5, with D perhaps TRBD1 (6 bases). Trimming removed 5 bases at V and 7 bases at J, with 12 bases between. The CDR3 totals 13 residues. Germline loops: CDR1 SGHAT, CDR2 FQNNGV.

V is TRBV23-1 and J is TRBJ2-7; 7 nucleotides match TRBD2. TRBV23-1 is sorted into the ORF group, with uncertain function. The CDR3 sequence is 16 residues long. V shed 2 bases, J shed 6 bases, and the junction held 13 bases outside the gene matches. CDR3 residues: CASSQRGRTRSVEQYF. CDR3 sequence (DNA): TGCGCCAGCAGTCAAAGGGGTCGGACTAGGTCGGTCGAGCAGTACTTC.

The chain carries TRBV6-5 and TRBJ1-1, with 9 bases identical to TRBD1. This CDR3 spans 14 amino acids. Trimming removed 10 bases from V and 0 bases from J; junction bases left unmatched: 6. From germline, CDR1 is MNHEY and CDR2 SVGAGI. The CDR3 DNA reads TGTGCCACCTTCCGGGACAGGGTGAACACTGAAGCTTTCTTT. The encoded protein is CATFRDRVNTEAFF.

The chain is built from TRBV6-6 and TRBJ2-5, with D perhaps TRBD2 (5 bases). Trimming took off 0 bases at V and 5 bases at J, with 13 bases between the two ends. The CDR3 has 15 residues. Germline V gives CDR1 MNHNY, CDR2 SVGAGI (reference sequence). CDR3: CASSYSALPGETQYF. The DNA for the CDR3 is TGTGCCAGCAGTTACTCGGCCCTCCCGGGGGAGACCCAGTACTTC.

J is TRBJ2-2 and V is TRBV12-5; tentatively, D is TRBD1 (6 bases). Germline V gene lookup returns CDR1 LGHNT and CDR2 FRNRAP. Trimming stripped 4 bases from V and 6 bases from J, with 15 bases between. The CDR3 spans 15 residues. CDR3 in amino acids: CASGWTAFNPGELFF. The CDR3, as DNA: TGTGCTAGTGGTTGGACAGCGTTTAACCCCGGGGAGCTGTTTTTT.

J is TRBJ1-1 and V is TRBV2, with TRBD1 as a possible D gene (5 bases). Germline values: CDR1 SNHLY, CDR2 FYNNEI. V was clipped by 3 bases and J by 3 bases, with 11 bases between them. The CDR3 has 14 residues. DNA of the CDR3: TGTGCCAGCAGTGAGGAGGGACTGGACACTGAAGCTTTCTTT. It translates to CASSEEGLDTEAFF.

J is TRBJ2-6 and V is TRBV29-1; D remains unclear. V was shortened by 7 bases and J by 0 bases, with 10 bases between the two germline ends. Germline-derived CDR1 and CDR2 are SQVTM and ANQGSEA. This CDR3 region has 14 residues. The CDR3 nucleotides are TGCAGCGCCTCCAGTTACTCTGGGGCCAACGTCCTGACTTTC. Protein product: CSASSYSGANVLTF.

The chain combines TRBV7-9 with TRBJ2-7; perhaps TRBD2 as D (5 bases). V lost 6 bases, J lost 7 bases, and 13 bases lay in between. The germline CDR1 and CDR2 sequences are SEHNR and FQNEAQ (reference sequence). The CDR3 loop spans 12 amino acids. The CDR3 here is CASRSIRGEQYF. Here the CDR3 DNA reads TGTGCCAGCAGATCAATACGGGGAGAGCAGTACTTC.